A selection of T cell receptor beta chains follows, all from one sample in a study of T cell repertoires in cytomegalovirus infection. In TCRdb, the reads were re-called with MiXCR into one record per CDR3 protein. The sample has 650,000 to 900,000 distinct CDR3 sequences, roughly 29% seen once. No antigen has been identified for these receptors. The sequencing used cultured CD8+ T cells from PBMCs, collected from culture after CMV antigen stimulation. The receptor source for this set is a human donor in good health (CMV status not recorded). Some clones in this sample may be carry-over from other donors' samples. The CDR3 runs from the conserved cysteine through the conserved F or W. A D gene is named only where the DNA matches it firmly. Clone size is shown for a subset of rows, as once, few, many or a class of expanded clone.

V: TRBV6-2/TRBV6-3; D: NA; length: 16; size: few; J: TRBJ2-5; DNA: TGTGCCAGCAGTCCTTGGACTACCCGGTACCAAGAGACCCAGTACTTC; CDR3: CASSPWTTRYQETQYF
V: TRBV24-1; D: NA; length: 19; size: few; J: TRBJ1-5; DNA: TGTGCCACCCTTCGTTCCGCCATGGATAGGGGGGCCCGAAATCAGCCCCAGCATTTT; CDR3: CATLRSAMDRGARNQPQHF
V: TRBV5-4; D: NA; length: 14; size: NA; J: TRBJ2-3; DNA: TGTGCCAGCAGCTTGGCCGCGGTGGTAGATACGCAGTATTTT; CDR3: CASSLAAVVDTQYF
V: TRBV6-2/TRBV6-3; D: NA; length: 14; size: few; J: TRBJ2-1; DNA: TGTGCCAGCAGTTATACCGTCCATGGAAATGAGCAGTTCTTC; CDR3: CASSYTVHGNEQFF
V: TRBV20-1; D: TRBD1; length: 14; size: NA; J: TRBJ2-7; DNA: TGCAGTGCTAGTCCGGGACAGGGTTCCTACGAGCAGTACTTC; CDR3: CSASPGQGSYEQYF
V: TRBV7-8; D: NA; length: 16; size: many; J: TRBJ2-2; DNA: TGTGCCAGCAGCTTAGCGAAATTAGGGAACACCGGGGAGCTGTTTTTT; CDR3: CASSLAKLGNTGELFF
V: TRBV19; D: NA; length: 15; size: NA; J: TRBJ2-1; DNA: TGTGCCAGTAGTATCTCGACAGATTCCTACAATGAGCAGTTCTTC; CDR3: CASSISTDSYNEQFF
V: TRBV12-3/TRBV12-4; D: NA; length: 12; size: many; J: TRBJ2-7; DNA: TGTGCCAGCAGTTTCTTTCGCTACGAGCAGTACTTC; CDR3: CASSFFRYEQYF
V: TRBV11-2; D: NA; length: 15; size: few; J: TRBJ2-3; DNA: TGTGCCAGCAGCTTAGGGTTCAGACTCACAGATACGCAGTATTTT; CDR3: CASSLGFRLTDTQYF
V: TRBV7-9; D: TRBD1; length: 16; size: few; J: TRBJ1-4; DNA: TGTGCCAGCAGCAAGGGTGCCGGGACAGTGGATGAAAAACTGTTTTTT; CDR3: CASSKGAGTVDEKLFF
V: TRBV4-3; D: TRBD1; length: 16; size: NA; J: TRBJ1-1; DNA: TGCGCCAGCAGCCAAGGGCTAGGGGGCACGGATACTGAAGCTTTCTTT; CDR3: CASSQGLGGTDTEAFF
V: TRBV19; D: NA; length: 14; size: NA; J: TRBJ2-7; DNA: TGTGCCAGTAGTGAGCACCCTGGGGCCTACGAGCAGTACTTC; CDR3: CASSEHPGAYEQYF
V: TRBV7-6; D: NA; length: 20; size: NA; J: TRBJ2-3; DNA: TGTGCCAGCAGCTATCCCCCAGACAGCCGGGACCGCGACGGCGGAGATACGCAGTATTTT; CDR3: CASSYPPDSRDRDGGDTQYF
V: TRBV27; D: TRBD1; length: 15; size: NA; J: TRBJ1-1; DNA: TGTGCCAGCAGCCCACAGGGACAGGGGATCACTGAAGCTTTCTTT; CDR3: CASSPQGQGITEAFF
V: TRBV4-1; D: NA; length: 15; size: NA; J: TRBJ2-3; DNA: TGCGCCAGCAGCCACGAACAGGGTTGGACAGATACGCAGTATTTT; CDR3: CASSHEQGWTDTQYF
V: TRBV6-5; D: NA; length: 15; size: NA; J: TRBJ1-2; DNA: TGTGCCAGCAGCAATCTCCGGTGGTCAAACTATGGCTACACCTTC; CDR3: CASSNLRWSNYGYTF
V: TRBV20-1; D: NA; length: 15; size: NA; J: TRBJ1-5; DNA: TGCAGTGCTAGAGAGAAGGGGGATAGCAATCAGCCCCAGCATTTT; CDR3: CSAREKGDSNQPQHF
V: TRBV19; D: NA; length: 12; size: NA; J: TRBJ2-7; DNA: TGTGCCAGTAGTATAATGGGCTACGAGCAGTACTTC; CDR3: CASSIMGYEQYF
V: TRBV15; D: TRBD1; length: 13; size: NA; J: TRBJ2-5; DNA: TGTGCCACCAGCAAGGACAGGGATGAGACCCAGTACTTC; CDR3: CATSKDRDETQYF
V: TRBV7-6; D: TRBD1; length: 15; size: NA; J: TRBJ1-5; DNA: TGTGCCAGCAGCGCGGGACAGGGGGAGAATCAGCCCCAGCATTTT; CDR3: CASSAGQGENQPQHF
V: TRBV7-6; D: NA; length: 13; size: NA; J: TRBJ1-6; DNA: TGTGCCAGCGCGATGGGGGTAATCTCACCCCTCCACTTT; CDR3: CASAMGVISPLHF
V: TRBV24-1; D: NA; length: 18; size: NA; J: TRBJ2-2; DNA: TGTGCCACCAGTGATTCCCCGTGGGAAGACACGAACACCGGGGAGCTGTTTTTT; CDR3: CATSDSPWEDTNTGELFF
V: TRBV5-1; D: TRBD1; length: 16; size: few; J: TRBJ2-1; DNA: TGCGCCAGCAGCTCTGGGACAGGGGGCTTGAGGAATGAGCAGTTCTTC; CDR3: CASSSGTGGLRNEQFF
V: TRBV7-8; D: TRBD1; length: 14; size: NA; J: TRBJ1-2; DNA: TGTGCCAGCAGCCAGGGACAGAGGTCCTATGGCTACACCTTC; CDR3: CASSQGQRSYGYTF
V: TRBV12-3/TRBV12-4; D: NA; length: 15; size: NA; J: TRBJ2-5; DNA: TGTGCCAGCAGTGGCCCTAAGCCATTGATCGAGACCCAGTACTTC; CDR3: CASSGPKPLIETQYF
V: TRBV28; D: NA; length: 15; size: NA; J: TRBJ2-3; DNA: TGTGCCAGCAGCCCGACTAGGGGACAGACAGATACGCAGTATTTT; CDR3: CASSPTRGQTDTQYF
V: TRBV19; D: TRBD1; length: 15; size: few; J: TRBJ2-1; DNA: TGTGCCAGTAGACACAGGGGGCGGCCTTACAATGAGCAGTTCTTC; CDR3: CASRHRGRPYNEQFF
V: TRBV7-9; D: NA; length: 16; size: few; J: TRBJ1-2; DNA: TGTGCCAGCAGCTTAACACAGGACAGTCCTAACTATGGCTACACCTTC; CDR3: CASSLTQDSPNYGYTF
V: TRBV9; D: TRBD1; length: 13; size: NA; J: TRBJ2-7; DNA: TGTGCCAGCAGCGTAGAGAACAGGGGCGAGCAGTACTTC; CDR3: CASSVENRGEQYF
V: TRBV7-2; D: NA; length: 16; size: many; J: TRBJ1-3; DNA: TGTGCCAGCAGCCCCCGAGGGGGAACAGTTGGAAACACCATATATTTT; CDR3: CASSPRGGTVGNTIYF
V: TRBV25-1; D: TRBD1; length: 15; size: NA; J: TRBJ1-2; DNA: TGTGCCAGCAGTGAGGGGTCGGGACAGTACTATGGCTACACCTTC; CDR3: CASSEGSGQYYGYTF
V: TRBV7-3; D: NA; length: 15; size: few; J: TRBJ2-3; DNA: TGTGCCAGCAGCTTAGGACTCAGAAATACAGATACGCAGTATTTT; CDR3: CASSLGLRNTDTQYF
V: TRBV7-4; D: NA; length: 14; size: NA; J: TRBJ1-2; DNA: TGTGCCAGCAGTCAGGTACCGGATTCCTATGGCTACACCTTC; CDR3: CASSQVPDSYGYTF
V: TRBV24-1; D: TRBD2; length: 18; size: NA; J: TRBJ2-3; DNA: TGTGCCACCAGTGATGGGGGGAGGGGACCCTCTAGCACAGATACGCAGTATTTT; CDR3: CATSDGGRGPSSTDTQYF
V: TRBV7-2; D: TRBD2; length: 14; size: many; J: TRBJ2-1; DNA: TGTGCCAGCACCCCGGGGGGGGGGATCAATGAGCAGTTCTTC; CDR3: CASTPGGGINEQFF
V: TRBV6-2/TRBV6-3; D: NA; length: 16; size: NA; J: TRBJ1-2; DNA: TGTGCCAGCAGTTACGACCTGGGGGCCCACTACTATGGCTACACCTTC; CDR3: CASSYDLGAHYYGYTF
V: TRBV27; D: NA; length: 16; size: few; J: TRBJ2-7; DNA: TGTGCCAGCAGTCCTACTCCCCCAGAAGGATTCTACGAGCAGTACTTC; CDR3: CASSPTPPEGFYEQYF
V: TRBV24-1; D: NA; length: 11; size: NA; J: TRBJ2-2; DNA: TGTGCCACCAGAGGTCCCGGGGAGCTGTTTTTT; CDR3: CATRGPGELFF
V: TRBV7-9; D: NA; length: 16; size: NA; J: TRBJ2-2; DNA: TGTGCCAGCAGCTTAGAAAAGGCAGGGCTCACCGGGGAGCTGTTTTTT; CDR3: CASSLEKAGLTGELFF